This paragraph reports one T cell receptor (beta chain). Sequencing was performed with immunoSEQ multiplex PCR; in TCRdb, only in-frame clones are kept and a portion is missing. This table has 65,000 to 95,000 clones, approximately 80% appearing once. Germline V gene data show CDR1 as MNHNS and CDR2 as SASEGT. The CDR3 runs to 15 residues. Trimming took off 6 bases at V and 0 bases at J, with 11 bases between the two ends. This sample stems from a study of neoadjuvant anti-PD-1 for oral cavity cancer. The rearrangement uses TRBV6-1 and TRBJ2-2, with D possibly called TRBD1 or TRBD2 (6 bases each). The clonotype was recovered from a person between 40 and 79 years old with oral cavity squamous cell carcinoma. The sequencing used PBMCs, collected before nivolumab (anti-PD-1) treatment. CDR3 sequence (DNA): TGTGCCAGCAGGCAGGGGAGGTCGAACACCGGGGAGCTGTTTTTT. Its translation: CASRQGRSNTGELFF.